Described below is a single T cell receptor beta chain sequence and its context. Its antigen is still unknown. TCRdb's table, derived via immunoSEQ multiplex PCR, lists solely in-frame clones and lacks some. The sample contains over 80,000 clones, roughly 86% of which appear only once. The data were obtained in a study of OX40 agonist ivuxolimab in advanced cancers. As for the study in general: Mean age 60 years, range about 20 to 85; approximately 83% male. Eligibility admitted prior anti-PD-1, anti-PD-L1 or anti-CTLA-4 therapy; roughly 37% had some.

Germline V gene lookup returns CDR1 SGHTA and CDR2 FQGNSA. The CDR3 sequence is 11 residues long. Regarding the study as a whole: What antigens the expanded peripheral T cells recognized was never established. CD8+ T cells were the subset that, on average, had more expanded clones than CD4+.

Sequenced here: CD4+ or CD8+ T cells sorted from blood, sampled in a trial of the OX40 agonist ivuxolimab. This chain links TRBV7-2 with TRBJ1-1; no definite D call. This clonotype originated in an adult with an advanced solid tumor such as melanoma, head and neck, liver or kidney cancer. The CDR3 spells CVSREFTEAFF. The CDR3 DNA reads as TGTGTTTCGAGGGAGTTCACTGAAGCTTTCTTT.